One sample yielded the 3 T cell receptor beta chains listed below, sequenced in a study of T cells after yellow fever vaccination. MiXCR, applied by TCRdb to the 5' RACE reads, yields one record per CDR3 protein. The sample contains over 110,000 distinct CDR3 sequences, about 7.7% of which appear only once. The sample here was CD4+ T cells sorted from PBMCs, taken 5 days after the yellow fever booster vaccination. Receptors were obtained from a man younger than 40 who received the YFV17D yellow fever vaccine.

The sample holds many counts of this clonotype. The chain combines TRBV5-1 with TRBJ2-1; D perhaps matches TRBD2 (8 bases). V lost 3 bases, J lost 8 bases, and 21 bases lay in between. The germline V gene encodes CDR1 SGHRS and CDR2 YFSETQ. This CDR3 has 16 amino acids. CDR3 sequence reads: CASSSRGGGRLYEQFF. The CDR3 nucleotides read TGCGCCAGCAGCTCTCGAGGGGGCGGGAGGTTGTATGAGCAGTTCTTC.

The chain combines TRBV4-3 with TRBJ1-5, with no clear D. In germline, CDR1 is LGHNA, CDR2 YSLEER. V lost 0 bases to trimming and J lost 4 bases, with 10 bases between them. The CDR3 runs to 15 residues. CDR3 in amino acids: CASSQDSVPNQPQHF. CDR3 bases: TGCGCCAGCAGCCAAGATTCTGTCCCAAATCAGCCCCAGCATTTT.

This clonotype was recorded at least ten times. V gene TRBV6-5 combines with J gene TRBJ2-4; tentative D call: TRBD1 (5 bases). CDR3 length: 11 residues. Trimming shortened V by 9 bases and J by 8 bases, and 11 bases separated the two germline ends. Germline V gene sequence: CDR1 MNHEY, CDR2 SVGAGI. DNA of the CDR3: TGTGCCAGTATGCAGGGTGACATTCAGTACTTC. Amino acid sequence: CASMQGDIQYF.